This TCR beta chain is from a study of T cell repertoires in cytomegalovirus infection. The wider study: Public TCR beta signatures marked donors with CMV infection and the matching HLA.

The ends were cut back, 9 bases at V and 8 bases at J, with 19 bases in the middle. This CDR3 comprises 13 residues. Germline assignment: CDR1 MNHEY and CDR2 SMNVEV (reference sequence). To note about this clonotype: The antigen remains undetermined.

General observations from the study: The cumulative frequency of public TCR beta families identified carriers of CMV plus the relevant HLA. There were HLA-C-restricted CMV-specific TCR beta clonotypes dominating the ex vivo response.

TCRdb fed the reads into MiXCR, producing one record per CDR3 protein. The table records about 150,000 distinct CDR3 sequences, about 25% of them present only once. The sequence was obtained from a human donor in good health (CMV status not recorded). Some clones in this sample may be carry-over from other donors' samples. This chain joins TRBV27 and TRBJ1-2, with no clear D. Sequencing was performed on PBMCs. As DNA, the CDR3 is TGTGCCAGTCTCGGGAAGGGTTCTATCGGCTACACCTTC. Protein: CASLGKGSIGYTF.